The TCR beta chain described here comes from a study of T cells expressing NK-cell markers. Study-wide context: With respect to HCMV, most of the eight sequenced donors were seropositive, and one was seronegative. Notes on the study in general: The study found these clonotypes also leading the CD3+CD56-NKG2C+ fraction in several donors. In about six donors, dominant NKG2C+ clonotypes were roughly 1.0-7.5% of CD8+ T cells.

TCRdb re-called the 5' RACE reads and catalogs CDR3 proteins one per entry, DNA excluded. The table for this sample gives about 260,000 distinct CDR3 sequences. As regards this clonotype: No antigen is known for it.

The sequenced sample was blood T cells: a sorted CD56 or NKG2C T cell subset, CD4+ or CD8+ T cells, or bulk PBMC T cells (not recorded which). The origin of this receptor is a woman between 18 and 70 years old in good health.

CDR3 protein: CASSQFVGRAYEQYF. The rearrangement uses TRBV14 and TRBJ2-7. CDR3 length: 15 residues. Germline CDR1 reads SGHDN; CDR2 reads FVKESK.